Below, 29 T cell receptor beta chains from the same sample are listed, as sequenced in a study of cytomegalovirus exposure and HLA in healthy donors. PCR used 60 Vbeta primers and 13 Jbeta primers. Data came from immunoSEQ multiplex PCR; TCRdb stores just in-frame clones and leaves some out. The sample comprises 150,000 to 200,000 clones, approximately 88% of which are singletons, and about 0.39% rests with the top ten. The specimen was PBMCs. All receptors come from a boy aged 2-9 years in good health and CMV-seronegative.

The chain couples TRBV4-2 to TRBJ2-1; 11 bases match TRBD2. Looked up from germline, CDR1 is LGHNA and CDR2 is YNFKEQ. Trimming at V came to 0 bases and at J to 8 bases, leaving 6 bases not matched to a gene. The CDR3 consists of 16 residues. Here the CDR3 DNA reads TGTGCCAGCAGCCAAGAAAGTAGCGGGAGGGTGTATGAGCAGTTCTTC. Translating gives CASSQESSGRVYEQFF.

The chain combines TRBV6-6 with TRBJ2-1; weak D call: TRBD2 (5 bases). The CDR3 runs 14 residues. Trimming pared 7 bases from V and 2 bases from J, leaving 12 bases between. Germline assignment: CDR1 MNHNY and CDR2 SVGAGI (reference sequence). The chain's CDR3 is CASNHRDTYNEQFF. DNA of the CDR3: TGTGCCAGCAACCACCGGGATACCTACAATGAGCAGTTCTTC.

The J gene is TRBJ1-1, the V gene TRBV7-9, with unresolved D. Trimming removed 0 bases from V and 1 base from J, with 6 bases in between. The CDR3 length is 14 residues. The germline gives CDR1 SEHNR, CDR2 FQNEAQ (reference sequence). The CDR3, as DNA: TGTGCCAGCAGCTTAGCGTTTAAGAACACTGAAGCTTTCTTT. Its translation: CASSLAFKNTEAFF.

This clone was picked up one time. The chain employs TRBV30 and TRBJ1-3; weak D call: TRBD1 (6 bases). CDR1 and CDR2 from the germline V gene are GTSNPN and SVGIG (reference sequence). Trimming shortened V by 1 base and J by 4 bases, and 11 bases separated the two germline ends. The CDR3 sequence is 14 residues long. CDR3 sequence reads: CAWSAGVDGNTIYF. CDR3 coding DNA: TGTGCCTGGAGTGCAGGGGTAGACGGAAACACCATATATTTT.

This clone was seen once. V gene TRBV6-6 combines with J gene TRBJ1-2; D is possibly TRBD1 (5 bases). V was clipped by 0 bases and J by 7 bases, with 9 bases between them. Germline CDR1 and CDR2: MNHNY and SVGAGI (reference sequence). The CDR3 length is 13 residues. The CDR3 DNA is TGTGCCAGCAGTTACTCCAGGGTTGGTGGCTACACCTTC. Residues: CASSYSRVGGYTF.

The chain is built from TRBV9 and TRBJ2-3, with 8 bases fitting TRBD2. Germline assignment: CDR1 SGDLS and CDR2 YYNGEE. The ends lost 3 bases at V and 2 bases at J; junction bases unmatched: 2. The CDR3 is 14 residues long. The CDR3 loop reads CASSAGLATDTQYF. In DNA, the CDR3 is TGTGCCAGCAGCGCAGGACTAGCCACAGATACGCAGTATTTT.

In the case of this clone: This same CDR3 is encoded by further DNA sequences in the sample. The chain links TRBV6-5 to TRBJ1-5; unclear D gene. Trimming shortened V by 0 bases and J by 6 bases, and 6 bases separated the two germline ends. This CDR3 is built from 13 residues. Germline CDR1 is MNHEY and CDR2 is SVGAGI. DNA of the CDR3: TGTGCCAGCAGTTACTCTAGAGGTCAGCCCCAGCATTTT. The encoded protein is CASSYSRGQPQHF.

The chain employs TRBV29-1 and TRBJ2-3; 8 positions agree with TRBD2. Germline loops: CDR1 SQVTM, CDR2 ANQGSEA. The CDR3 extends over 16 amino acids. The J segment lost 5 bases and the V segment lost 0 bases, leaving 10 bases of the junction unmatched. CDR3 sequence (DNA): TGCAGCGTTGAAGAAGGAGCGGGAGTGGTAGGAGATACGCAGTATTTT. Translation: CSVEEGAGVVGDTQYF.

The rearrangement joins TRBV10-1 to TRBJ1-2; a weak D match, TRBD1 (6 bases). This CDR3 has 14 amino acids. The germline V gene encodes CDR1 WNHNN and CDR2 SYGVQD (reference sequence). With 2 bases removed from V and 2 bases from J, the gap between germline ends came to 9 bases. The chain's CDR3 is CASSERGINYGYTF. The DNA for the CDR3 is TGCGCCAGCAGTGAGAGGGGGATCAACTATGGCTACACCTTC.

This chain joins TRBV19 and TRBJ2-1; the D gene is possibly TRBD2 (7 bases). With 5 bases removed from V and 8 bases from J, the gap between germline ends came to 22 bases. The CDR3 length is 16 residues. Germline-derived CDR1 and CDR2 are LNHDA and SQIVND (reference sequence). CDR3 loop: CASSPARTRRGDEQFF. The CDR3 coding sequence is TGTGCCAGTAGTCCCGCCCGGACTAGGAGGGGGGATGAGCAGTTCTTC.

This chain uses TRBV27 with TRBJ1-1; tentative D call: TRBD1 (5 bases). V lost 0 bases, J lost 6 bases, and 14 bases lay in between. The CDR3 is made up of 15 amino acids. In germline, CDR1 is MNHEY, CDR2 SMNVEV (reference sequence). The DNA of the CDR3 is TGTGCCAGCAGTTTATCGGAGGGGAGCGCTGCTGAAGCTTTCTTT. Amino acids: CASSLSEGSAAEAFF.

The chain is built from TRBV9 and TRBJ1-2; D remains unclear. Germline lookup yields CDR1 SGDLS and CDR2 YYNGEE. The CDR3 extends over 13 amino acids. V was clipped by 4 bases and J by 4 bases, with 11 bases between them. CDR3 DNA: TGTGCCAGCAGCCCCGGGGAGGGCTATGGCTACACCTTC. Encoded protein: CASSPGEGYGYTF.

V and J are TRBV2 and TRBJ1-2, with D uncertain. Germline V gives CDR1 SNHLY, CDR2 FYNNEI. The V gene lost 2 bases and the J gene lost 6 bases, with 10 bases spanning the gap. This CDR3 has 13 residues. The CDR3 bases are TGTGCCAGCAGTGAACTGGGAGAAAATGGCTACACCTTC. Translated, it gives CASSELGENGYTF.

The CDR3 loop reads CSVRAASVAGDIQYF. The CDR3 region has the DNA TGCAGCGTCCGAGCGGCTAGCGTTGCTGGGGACATTCAGTACTTC. The rearrangement joins TRBV29-1 to TRBJ2-4, with D possibly matching TRBD2 (6 bases). The CDR3 totals 15 residues. With 6 bases removed from V and 8 bases from J, the gap between germline ends came to 23 bases. Germline V gene lookup returns CDR1 SQVTM and CDR2 ANQGSEA.

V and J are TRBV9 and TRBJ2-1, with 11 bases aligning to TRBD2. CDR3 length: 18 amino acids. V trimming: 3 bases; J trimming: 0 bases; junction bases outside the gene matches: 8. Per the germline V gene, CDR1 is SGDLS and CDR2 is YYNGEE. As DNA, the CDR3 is TGTGCCAGCAGCGGACAGTCGACTAGCGGGACCTCCTACAATGAGCAGTTCTTC. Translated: CASSGQSTSGTSYNEQFF.

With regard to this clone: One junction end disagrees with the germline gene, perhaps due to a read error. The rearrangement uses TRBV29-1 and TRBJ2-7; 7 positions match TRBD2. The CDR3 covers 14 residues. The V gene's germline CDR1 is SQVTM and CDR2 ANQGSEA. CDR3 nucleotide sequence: TGCAGCGTGGAAGCTAGCGGAGGTGTGTACGAGCAGTACTTC. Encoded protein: CSVEASGGVYEQYF.

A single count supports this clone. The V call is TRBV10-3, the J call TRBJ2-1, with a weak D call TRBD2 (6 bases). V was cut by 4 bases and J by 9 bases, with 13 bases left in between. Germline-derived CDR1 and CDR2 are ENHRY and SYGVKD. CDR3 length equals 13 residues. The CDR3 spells CAISGGVLAEQFF. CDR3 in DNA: TGTGCCATCAGTGGGGGGGTACTGGCTGAGCAGTTCTTC.

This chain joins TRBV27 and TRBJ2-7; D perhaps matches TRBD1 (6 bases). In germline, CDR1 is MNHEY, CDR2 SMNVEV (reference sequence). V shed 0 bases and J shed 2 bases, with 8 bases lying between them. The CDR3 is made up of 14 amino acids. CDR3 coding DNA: TGTGCCAGCAGTTTATCGGACAGCGCCTACGAGCAGTACTTC. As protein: CASSLSDSAYEQYF.

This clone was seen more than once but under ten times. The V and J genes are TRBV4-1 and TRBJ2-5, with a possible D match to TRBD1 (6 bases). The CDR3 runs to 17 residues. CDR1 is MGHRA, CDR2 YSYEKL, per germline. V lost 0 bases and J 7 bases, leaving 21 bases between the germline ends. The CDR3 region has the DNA TGCGCCAGCAGCCAAGAAGGGGTAGGGGGTCTTCAGGGGACCCAGTACTTC. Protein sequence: CASSQEGVGGLQGTQYF.

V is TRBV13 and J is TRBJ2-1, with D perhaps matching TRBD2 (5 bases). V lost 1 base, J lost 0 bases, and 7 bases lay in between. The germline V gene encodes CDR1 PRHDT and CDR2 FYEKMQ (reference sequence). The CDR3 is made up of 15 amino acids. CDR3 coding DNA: TGTGCCAGCAGCTTAGTAGGGAGCTCCTACAATGAGCAGTTCTTC. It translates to CASSLVGSSYNEQFF.

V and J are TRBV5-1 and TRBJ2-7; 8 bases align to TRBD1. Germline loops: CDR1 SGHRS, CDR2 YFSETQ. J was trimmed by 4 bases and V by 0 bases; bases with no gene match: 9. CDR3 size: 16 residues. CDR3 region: CASSLGYQGARYEQYF. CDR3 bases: TGCGCCAGCAGCTTGGGTTACCAGGGGGCGCGTTACGAGCAGTACTTC.

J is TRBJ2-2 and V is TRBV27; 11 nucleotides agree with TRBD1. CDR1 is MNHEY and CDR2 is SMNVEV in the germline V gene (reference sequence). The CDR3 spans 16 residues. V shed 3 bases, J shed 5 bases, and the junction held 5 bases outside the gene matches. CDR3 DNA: TGTGCCAGCAGTTTGTGGACAGGGGGCCGAACCGGGGAGCTGTTTTTT. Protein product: CASSLWTGGRTGELFF.

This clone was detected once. The CDR3 region is CASSIGTVENEKLFF. The CDR3 DNA follows: TGTGCCAGTAGTATAGGAACAGTCGAAAATGAAAAACTGTTTTTT. This chain connects TRBV19 to TRBJ1-4; D unclear. The CDR3 is made up of 15 amino acids. Trimming removed 1 base at V and 5 bases at J, with 11 bases between. From germline, CDR1 is LNHDA and CDR2 SQIVND (reference sequence).

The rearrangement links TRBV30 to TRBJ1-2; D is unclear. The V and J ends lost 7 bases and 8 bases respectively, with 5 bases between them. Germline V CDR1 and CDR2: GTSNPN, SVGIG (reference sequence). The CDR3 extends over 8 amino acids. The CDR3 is CASQGYTF. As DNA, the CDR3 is TGTGCCTCCCAAGGCTACACCTTC.

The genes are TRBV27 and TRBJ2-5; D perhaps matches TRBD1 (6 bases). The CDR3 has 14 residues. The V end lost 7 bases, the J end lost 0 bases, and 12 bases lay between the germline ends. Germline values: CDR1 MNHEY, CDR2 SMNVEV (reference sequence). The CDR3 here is CASKTGTYQETQYF. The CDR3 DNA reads TGTGCCAGCAAGACCGGGACATACCAAGAGACCCAGTACTTC.

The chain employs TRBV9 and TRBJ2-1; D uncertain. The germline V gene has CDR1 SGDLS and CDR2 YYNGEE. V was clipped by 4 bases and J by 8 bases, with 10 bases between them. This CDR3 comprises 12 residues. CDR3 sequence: CASSLSTDEQFF. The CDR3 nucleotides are TGTGCCAGCAGCCTTAGCACCGATGAGCAGTTCTTC.

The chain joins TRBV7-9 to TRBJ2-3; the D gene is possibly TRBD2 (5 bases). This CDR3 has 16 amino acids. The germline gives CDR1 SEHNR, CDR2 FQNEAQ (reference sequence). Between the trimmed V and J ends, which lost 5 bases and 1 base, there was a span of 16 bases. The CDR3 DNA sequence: TGTGCCAGCAGCCCGAGCGGAGGCTGGGGCACAGATACGCAGTATTTT. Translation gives CASSPSGGWGTDTQYF.

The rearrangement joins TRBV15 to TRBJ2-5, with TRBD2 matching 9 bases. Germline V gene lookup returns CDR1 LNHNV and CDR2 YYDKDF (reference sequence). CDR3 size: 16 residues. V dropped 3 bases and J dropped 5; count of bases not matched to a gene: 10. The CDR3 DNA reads TGTGCCACCAGCAGCCTAGGGTCAGCGGGGGGTGAGACCCAGTACTTC. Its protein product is CATSSLGSAGGETQYF.

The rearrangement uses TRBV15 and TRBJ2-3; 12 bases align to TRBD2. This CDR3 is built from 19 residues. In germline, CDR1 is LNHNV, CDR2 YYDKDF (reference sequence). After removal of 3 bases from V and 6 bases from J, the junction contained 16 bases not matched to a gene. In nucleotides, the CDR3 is TGTGCCACCAGCAGCCGTATCCTGACTAGCGGGAGCCCCCTGGATACGCAGTATTTT. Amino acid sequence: CATSSRILTSGSPLDTQYF.